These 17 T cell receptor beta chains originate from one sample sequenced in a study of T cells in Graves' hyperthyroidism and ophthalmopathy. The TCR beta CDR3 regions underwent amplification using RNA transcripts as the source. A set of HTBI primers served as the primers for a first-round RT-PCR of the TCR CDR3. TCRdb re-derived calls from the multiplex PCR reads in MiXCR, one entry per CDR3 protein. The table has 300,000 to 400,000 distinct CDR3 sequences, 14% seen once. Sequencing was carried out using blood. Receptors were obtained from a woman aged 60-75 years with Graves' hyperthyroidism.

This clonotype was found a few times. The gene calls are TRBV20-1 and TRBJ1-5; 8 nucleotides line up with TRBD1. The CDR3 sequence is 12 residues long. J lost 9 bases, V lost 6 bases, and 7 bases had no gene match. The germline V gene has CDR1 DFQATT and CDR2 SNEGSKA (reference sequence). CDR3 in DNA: TGCAGTGCCACAGGGGGGAACGGGCCCCAGCATTTT. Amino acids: CSATGGNGPQHF.

CDR3 residues: CATAGLAEPNTGELFF. DNA for the CDR3: TGTGCCACCGCGGGACTAGCGGAGCCCAACACCGGGGAGCTGTTTTTT. The chain recombines TRBV19 with TRBJ2-2, with 11 bases identical to TRBD2. The CDR3 runs 16 residues. With 10 bases clipped from V and 2 bases from J, the junction kept 9 bases outside the gene matches. Germline values: CDR1 LNHDA, CDR2 SQIVND (reference sequence).

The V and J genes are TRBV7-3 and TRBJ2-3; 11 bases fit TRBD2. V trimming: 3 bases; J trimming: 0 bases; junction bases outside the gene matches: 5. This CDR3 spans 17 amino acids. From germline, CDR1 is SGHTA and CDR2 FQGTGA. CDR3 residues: CASSLGLAEYSTDTQYF. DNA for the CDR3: TGTGCCAGCAGCTTGGGACTAGCGGAATATAGCACAGATACGCAGTATTTT.

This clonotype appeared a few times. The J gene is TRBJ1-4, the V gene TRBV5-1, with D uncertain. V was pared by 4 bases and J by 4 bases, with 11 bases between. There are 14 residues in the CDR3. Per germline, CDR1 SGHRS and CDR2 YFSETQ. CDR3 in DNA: TGCGCCAGCAGCGGTCGGGGAGGTAATGAAAAACTGTTTTTT. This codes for CASSGRGGNEKLFF.

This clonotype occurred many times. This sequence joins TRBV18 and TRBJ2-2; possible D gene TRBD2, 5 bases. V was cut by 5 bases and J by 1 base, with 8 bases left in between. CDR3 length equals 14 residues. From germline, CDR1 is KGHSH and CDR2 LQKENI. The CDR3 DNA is TGTGCCAGCTCATGGGAGCAGAACACCGGGGAGCTGTTTTTT. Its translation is CASSWEQNTGELFF. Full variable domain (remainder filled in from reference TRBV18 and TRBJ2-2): NAGVMQNPRHLVRRRGQEARLRCSPMKGHSHVYWYRQLPEEGLKFMVYLQKENIIDESGMPKERFSAEFPKEGPSILRIQQVVRGDSAAYFCASSWEQNTGELFFGEGSRLTVL.

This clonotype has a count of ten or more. Here the CDR3 DNA reads TGTGCCAGCAGCACTGTGGGACTAGTGCTTGAGCAGTTCTTC. This codes for CASSTVGLVLEQFF. The chain employs TRBV6-1 and TRBJ2-1; 8 bases match TRBD2. Germline-derived CDR1 and CDR2 are MNHNS and SASEGT. This CDR3 region has 14 residues. The junction had 10 bases not matched to a gene; V was cut back by 6 bases and J by 9 bases.

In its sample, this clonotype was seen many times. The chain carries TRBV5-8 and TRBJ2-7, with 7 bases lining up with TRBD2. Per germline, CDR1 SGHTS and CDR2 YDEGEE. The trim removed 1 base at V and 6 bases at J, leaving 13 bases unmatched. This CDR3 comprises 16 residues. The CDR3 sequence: CASSLFAGGRGAEQYF. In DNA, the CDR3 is TGTGCCAGCAGCTTGTTTGCTGGTGGGAGGGGAGCCGAGCAGTACTTC. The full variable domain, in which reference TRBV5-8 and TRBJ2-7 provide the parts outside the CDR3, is EAGVTQSPTHLIKTRGQQATLRCSPISGHTSVYWYQQALGLGLQFLLWYDEGEERNRGNFPPRFSGRQFPNYSSELNVNALELEDSALYLCASSLFAGGRGAEQYFGPGTRLTVT.

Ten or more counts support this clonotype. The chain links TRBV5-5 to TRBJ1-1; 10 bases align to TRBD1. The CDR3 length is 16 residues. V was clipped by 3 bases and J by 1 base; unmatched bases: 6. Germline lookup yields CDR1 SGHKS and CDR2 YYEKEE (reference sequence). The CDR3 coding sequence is TGTGCCAGCAGCTCGGGACAGGGGTCTAGGAACACTGAAGCTTTCTTT. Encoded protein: CASSSGQGSRNTEAFF.

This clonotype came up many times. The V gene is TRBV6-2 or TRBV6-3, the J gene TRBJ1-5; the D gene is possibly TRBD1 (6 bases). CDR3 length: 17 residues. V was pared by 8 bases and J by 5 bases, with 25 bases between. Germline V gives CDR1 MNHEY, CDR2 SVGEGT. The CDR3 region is CASRRTEQGSVDQPQHF. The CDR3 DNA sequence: TGTGCCAGCCGACGAACAGAACAGGGTAGCGTCGATCAGCCCCAGCATTTT.

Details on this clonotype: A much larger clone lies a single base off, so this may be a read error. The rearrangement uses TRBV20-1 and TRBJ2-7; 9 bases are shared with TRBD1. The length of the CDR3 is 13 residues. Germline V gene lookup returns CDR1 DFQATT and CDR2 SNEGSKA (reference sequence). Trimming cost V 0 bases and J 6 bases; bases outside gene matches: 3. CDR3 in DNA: TGCAGTGCTAGAGATGACAGGGGGTGCGAGCAGTACTTC. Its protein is CSARDDRGCEQYF.

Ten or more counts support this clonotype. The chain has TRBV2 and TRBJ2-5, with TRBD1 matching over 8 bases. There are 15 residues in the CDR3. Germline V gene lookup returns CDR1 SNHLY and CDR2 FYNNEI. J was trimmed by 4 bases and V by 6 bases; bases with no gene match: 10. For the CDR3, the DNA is TGTGCCAGCAGGGGGGACTGGACAGGGCGAGAGACCCAGTACTTC. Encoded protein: CASRGDWTGRETQYF.

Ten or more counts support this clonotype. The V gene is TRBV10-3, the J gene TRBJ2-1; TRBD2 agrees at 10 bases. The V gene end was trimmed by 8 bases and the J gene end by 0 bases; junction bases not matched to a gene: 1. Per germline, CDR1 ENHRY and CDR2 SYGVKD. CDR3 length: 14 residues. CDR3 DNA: TGTGCCATCTCTAGCGGGAGCTCCTACAATGAGCAGTTCTTC. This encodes CAISSGSSYNEQFF.

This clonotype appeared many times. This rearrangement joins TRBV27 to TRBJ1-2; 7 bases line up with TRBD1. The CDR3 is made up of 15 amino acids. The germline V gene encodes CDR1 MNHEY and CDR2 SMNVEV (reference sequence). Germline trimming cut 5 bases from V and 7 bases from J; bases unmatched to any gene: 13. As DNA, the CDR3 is TGTGCCAGCAGTCCCGGGGACAGACCGTCTAGTGGCTACACCTTC. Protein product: CASSPGDRPSSGYTF.

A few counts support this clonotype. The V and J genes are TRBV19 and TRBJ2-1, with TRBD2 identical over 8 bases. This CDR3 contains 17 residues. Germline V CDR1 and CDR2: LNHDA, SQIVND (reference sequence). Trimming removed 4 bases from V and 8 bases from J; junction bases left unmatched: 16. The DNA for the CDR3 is TGTGCCAGTAGTACGGGGCTCGGAGCGGGAGTCCTCGATGAGCAGTTCTTC. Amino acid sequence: CASSTGLGAGVLDEQFF.

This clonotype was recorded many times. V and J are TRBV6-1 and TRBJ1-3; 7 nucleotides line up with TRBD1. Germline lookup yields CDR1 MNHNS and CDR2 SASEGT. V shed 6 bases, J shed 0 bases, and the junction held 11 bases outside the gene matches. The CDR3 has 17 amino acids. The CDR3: CASSEQAGDSSGNTIYF. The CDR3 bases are TGTGCCAGCAGCGAACAAGCCGGGGACAGCTCTGGAAACACCATATATTTT.

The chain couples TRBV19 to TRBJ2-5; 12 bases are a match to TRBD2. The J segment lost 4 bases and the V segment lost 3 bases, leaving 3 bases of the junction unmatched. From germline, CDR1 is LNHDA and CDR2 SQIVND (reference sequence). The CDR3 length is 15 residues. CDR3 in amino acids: CASSIRGLAGETQYF. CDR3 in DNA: TGTGCCAGTAGTATCCGGGGACTAGCGGGAGAGACCCAGTACTTC.

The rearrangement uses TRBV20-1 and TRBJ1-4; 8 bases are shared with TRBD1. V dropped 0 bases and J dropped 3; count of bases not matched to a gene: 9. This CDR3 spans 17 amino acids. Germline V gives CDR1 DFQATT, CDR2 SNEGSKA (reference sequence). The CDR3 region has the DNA TGCAGTGCTAGAGAAAGGGCAGGGGGCGCGCCTAATGAAAAACTGTTTTTT. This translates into CSARERAGGAPNEKLFF.